Sequencing of this T cell receptor beta chain was carried out in a study of T cell responses to AZD1222 COVID-19 vaccine. Germline CDR1 SGHTA, CDR2 FQGTGA. The ends lost 5 bases at V and 4 bases at J; junction bases unmatched: 10. The CDR3 spans 16 residues. Only in-frame clones appear in the TCRdb table, and some are missing; sequencing was by immunoSEQ multiplex PCR. The sample holds some 160,000 clones; about nine tenths are singletons and the top ten take 5.5%. Study conclusions and caveats: Increased Spike-specific TCR breadth and depth were observed after two AZD1222 doses. In the spike-specific TCR repertoire, nearly half reportedly target unmutated variant regions. White British ancestry dominated among donors, who included more females, and clonal diversity was possibly underestimated.

Concerning this clone itself: What it binds is not known.

The clonotype comes from an adult in good health. V is TRBV7-3 and J is TRBJ2-1, with 8 bases aligning to TRBD2. The sequenced sample was peripheral blood, obtained on day 0 of AZD1222 vaccination. The CDR3 DNA is TGTGCCAGCAGCCTAGCAGCGGGAGCGGGGTACAATGAGCAGTTCTTC. Its protein is CASSLAAGAGYNEQFF. Filled out from reference TRBV7-3 and TRBJ2-1, the complete variable domain reads GAGVSQTPSNKVTEKGKYVELRCDPISGHTALYWYRQSLGQGPEFLIYFQGTGAADDSGLPNDRFFAVRPEGSVSTLKIQRTERGDSAVYLCASSLAAGAGYNEQFFGPGTRLTVL.